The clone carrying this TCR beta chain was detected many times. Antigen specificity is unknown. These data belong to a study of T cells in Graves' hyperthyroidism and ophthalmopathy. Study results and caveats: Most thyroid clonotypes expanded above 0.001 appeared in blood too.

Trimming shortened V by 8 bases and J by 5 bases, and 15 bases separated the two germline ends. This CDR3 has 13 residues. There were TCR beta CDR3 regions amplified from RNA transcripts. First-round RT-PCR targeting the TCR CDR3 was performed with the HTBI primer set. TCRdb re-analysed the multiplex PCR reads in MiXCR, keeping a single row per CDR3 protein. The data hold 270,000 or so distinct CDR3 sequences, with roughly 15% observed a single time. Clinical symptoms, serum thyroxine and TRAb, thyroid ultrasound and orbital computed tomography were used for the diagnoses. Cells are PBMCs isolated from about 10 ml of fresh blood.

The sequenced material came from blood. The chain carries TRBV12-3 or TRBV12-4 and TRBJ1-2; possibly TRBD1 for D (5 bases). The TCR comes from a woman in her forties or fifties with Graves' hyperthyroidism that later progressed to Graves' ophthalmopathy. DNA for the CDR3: TGTGCCAGCTCCCGGGGCATGGGATATGGCTACACCTTC. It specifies CASSRGMGYGYTF.